Listed here are 15 T cell receptor beta chains from one sample, sequenced in a study of beta chain features in type 1 diabetes. Whole-study results and caveats: Shortening that was moderate but significant affected the TCRB CDR3s of Type 1 diabetes patients in all four CD4+ subsets.

These receptors have no known antigen. Sequencing targeted expressed TCRB transcripts, as all isolated RNA had been reverse transcribed. Assay used: immunoSEQ multiplex PCR; TCRdb lists only in-frame clones, some missing. The data hold about 700,000 clones, with around an eighth observed a single time. Sequencing used naive CD4+ T cells from blood. Receptors were obtained from a man aged 18 to 29 with type 1 diabetes.

This clone has only a few counts. The chain carries TRBV7-9 and TRBJ2-3, with TRBD1 matching 7 bases. The CDR3 length is 17 residues. V trimming: 1 base; J trimming: 4 bases; junction bases outside the gene matches: 11. Germline V gives CDR1 SEHNR, CDR2 FQNEAQ (reference sequence). CDR3 in amino acids: CASSLGLGGDIADTQYF. CDR3 bases: TGTGCCAGCAGCTTAGGGCTAGGGGGCGACATCGCAGATACGCAGTATTTT.

This clone came up a few times. The chain links TRBV7-8 to TRBJ2-7; D is perhaps TRBD2 (6 bases). V gave up 3 bases and J gave up 4 bases, with 10 bases separating them. Germline V lookup: CDR1 SGHVS, CDR2 FQNEAQ. The CDR3 runs to 13 residues. This CDR3 reads CASSFSGVYEQYF. DNA for the CDR3: TGTGCCAGCAGCTTTAGCGGCGTTTACGAGCAGTACTTC.

This clone has just a few counts. The V and J genes are TRBV29-1 and TRBJ1-4; unclear D gene. The CDR3 spans 12 residues. The V and J ends lost 6 bases and 8 bases respectively, with 13 bases between them. Germline CDR1 reads SQVTM; CDR2 reads ANQGSEA. CDR3 sequence reads: CSVILTPEKLFF. CDR3 nucleotides: TGCAGCGTCATCCTTACACCAGAAAAACTGTTTTTT.

A few counts support this clone. V gene TRBV4-2 combines with J gene TRBJ1-5; possible D gene TRBD1, 5 bases. Trimming left V 1 base short and J 3 bases short, with 16 bases between. CDR3 length: 17 residues. Germline values: CDR1 LGHNA, CDR2 YNFKEQ. In nucleotides, the CDR3 is TGTGCCAGCAGCCAAGTTCCAGGGTTGAGTAACAATCAGCCCCAGCATTTT. It yields the protein CASSQVPGLSNNQPQHF.

The chain combines TRBV7-8 with TRBJ1-6, with D perhaps TRBD1 (5 bases). This CDR3 spans 14 amino acids. Trimming removed 5 bases at V and 5 bases at J, with 10 bases between. Germline CDR1 reads SGHVS; CDR2 reads FQNEAQ. The CDR3 DNA reads as TGTGCCAGCAGCGTCAGGGTGGATAATTCACCCCTCCACTTT. This gives the protein CASSVRVDNSPLHF.

This clone was recorded a few times. J is TRBJ2-5 and V is TRBV7-2; unclear D gene. The CDR3 runs to 13 residues. With 3 bases removed from V and 3 bases from J, the gap between germline ends came to 8 bases. Germline CDR1 is SGHTA and CDR2 is FQGNSA. The chain's CDR3 is CASSLKIEETQYF. CDR3 DNA: TGTGCCAGCAGCTTGAAAATAGAAGAGACCCAGTACTTC.

This clone was counted a few times. The rearrangement joins TRBV6-5 to TRBJ2-1; D is unresolved. The CDR3 consists of 15 residues. Trimming took 2 bases from V and 7 from J, leaving 15 bases between them. Germline V gene lookup returns CDR1 MNHEY and CDR2 SVGAGI. This CDR3 is CASSYQIRSSNEQFF. The CDR3 nucleotides read TGTGCCAGCAGTTACCAAATCCGTTCATCAAATGAGCAGTTCTTC.

This clone has only a few counts. The chain couples TRBV28 to TRBJ2-3; D gene ambiguous. V was trimmed by 6 bases and J by 2 bases, leaving 9 bases between them. The CDR3 loop spans 13 amino acids. Per the germline V gene, CDR1 is MDHEN and CDR2 is SYDVKM. This CDR3 is CASRYLATDTQYF. In nucleotides, the CDR3 is TGTGCCAGCAGGTACCTGGCCACAGATACGCAGTATTTT.

The chain carries TRBV23-1 and TRBJ2-7; weak D call: TRBD2 (5 bases). TRBV23-1 is filed as an ORF, its function uncertain. The CDR3 consists of 15 residues. Trimming removed 1 base from V and 2 bases from J, with 12 bases in between. The CDR3 reads CASSQYSVGTYEQYF. Written as DNA, the CDR3 is TGCGCCAGCAGTCAATACTCAGTCGGGACCTACGAGCAGTACTTC.

J is TRBJ2-3 and V is TRBV6-1; tentatively, D is TRBD2 (6 bases). Germline assignment: CDR1 MNHNS and CDR2 SASEGT. The V end lost 3 bases, the J end lost 8 bases, and 9 bases lay between the germline ends. The CDR3 runs 12 residues. CDR3 sequence reads: CASSDGGTTQYF. CDR3 DNA sequence: TGTGCCAGCAGTGATGGCGGGACTACGCAGTATTTT.

A note on this clone: At the DNA level, this CDR3 is encoded by other sequences in the same sample as well. V and J are TRBV30 and TRBJ2-5; no definite D call. The CDR3 spans 12 residues. With 2 bases removed from V and 5 bases from J, the gap between germline ends came to 9 bases. The germline gives CDR1 GTSNPN, CDR2 SVGIG (reference sequence). The CDR3 DNA follows: TGTGCCTGGAGTAGTAGTCGCGAGACCCAGTACTTC. Encoded protein: CAWSSSRETQYF.

This clone was seen only a few times. This sequence joins TRBV7-2 and TRBJ2-3; 7 nucleotides agree with TRBD1. The V gene's germline CDR1 is SGHTA and CDR2 FQGNSA. The CDR3 runs 14 residues. V shed 5 bases, J shed 6 bases, and the junction held 8 bases outside the gene matches. In nucleotides, the CDR3 is TGTGCCAGCAGCCCCTACCCCAGGGGGGATACGCAGTATTTT. Translated, it gives CASSPYPRGDTQYF.

This clone was observed a handful of times. The V and J genes are TRBV30 and TRBJ2-2; D is tentatively TRBD1 or TRBD2 (5 bases each). CDR3 size: 15 residues. Germline V gene lookup returns CDR1 GTSNPN and CDR2 SVGIG (reference sequence). The ends were cut back, 4 bases at V and 3 bases at J, with 15 bases in the middle. CDR3 region: CAWNPLGPDTGELFF. Written as DNA, the CDR3 is TGTGCCTGGAACCCGTTGGGACCGGACACCGGGGAGCTGTTTTTT.

This chain uses TRBV5-8 with TRBJ2-3, with D possibly TRBD2 on 6 matching bases. The V end lost 4 bases, the J end lost 4 bases, and 16 bases lay between the germline ends. Germline CDR1 reads SGHTS; CDR2 reads YDEGEE. CDR3 length: 15 amino acids. The CDR3 region has the DNA TGTGCCAGCAGCCGCGGGACCGTCGGCGCAGATACGCAGTATTTT. This codes for CASSRGTVGADTQYF. Complete variable domain (other parts from reference TRBV5-8 and TRBJ2-3): EAGVTQSPTHLIKTRGQQATLRCSPISGHTSVYWYQQALGLGLQFLLWYDEGEERNRGNFPPRFSGRQFPNYSSELNVNALELEDSALYLCASSRGTVGADTQYFGPGTRLTVL.

The genes are TRBV7-9 and TRBJ2-7, with TRBD2 matching over 11 bases. The CDR3 has 16 residues. Trimming removed 3 bases from V and 2 bases from J; junction bases left unmatched: 6. Germline values: CDR1 SEHNR, CDR2 FQNEAQ (reference sequence). The CDR3 spells CASSLMTSGAPYEQYF. The CDR3 DNA sequence: TGTGCCAGCAGCTTGATGACTAGCGGGGCTCCCTACGAGCAGTACTTC.